This TCR beta chain was recovered during a study of cytomegalovirus exposure and HLA in healthy donors. Study findings and constraints: Earlier analysis looked at TCR beta V segments, and most were productive about 87% or about 30% of the time. Compared with the roughly 700-donor mean, an Asian-associated ancestry cluster reportedly had fewer N-insertions, according to a later analysis. Later genetic work tied a missense DCLRE1C variant to beta-chain V and J trimming. Most of the CMV-associated TCR beta chains (in a later analysis) appeared to be HLA-restricted.

PCR was performed using 60 Vbeta and 13 Jbeta primers. Sequencing was performed with immunoSEQ multiplex PCR; in TCRdb, only in-frame clones are kept and a portion is missing. The table records 130,000 or so clones, roughly 79% of them present only once. This clone occurred a few times. Its antigen is not known. Germline V CDR1 and CDR2: MGHRA, YSYEKL. The CDR3 length is 16 residues. V gave up 1 base and J gave up 4 bases, with 14 bases separating them. This TCR came from a woman aged 40 to 49 in good health and CMV-seronegative. Sequenced: PBMCs. The genes are TRBV4-1 and TRBJ1-5, with D perhaps matching TRBD1 (5 bases). CDR3 sequence reads: CASSQGPGTVNQPQHF. The DNA of the CDR3 is TGCGCCAGCAGCCAAGGGCCCGGGACTGTAAATCAGCCCCAGCATTTT.